This TCR beta chain was found in a study of blood T cell repertoires in COVID-19. The overall study: Some COVID-19 samples were acute and others convalescent; all came from the United States, Italy and Spain. The analysed material was cDNA or gDNA that came from T cells, B-cell-depleted T cells, or PBMCs.

Clinical history reported by participants formed the basis on which cohorts were assigned. Trimming removed 4 bases at V and 4 bases at J, with 14 bases between. CDR1 and CDR2 (germline): SGHTA, FQGNSA. This CDR3 is 15 amino acids long. Original processing methods: How many nucleated cells were present was estimated from reference gene primer amplification. Sequencing used immunoSEQ multiplex PCR; TCRdb keeps in-frame clones, though not all of them. That table gives V, J and clone size, and the DNA gave D and trimming. The table includes under 200,000 clones, 81% detected once. This receptor was taken from a woman aged 40 to 55 with acute COVID-19. This chain connects TRBV7-2 to TRBJ2-1, with D possibly TRBD2 on 6 matching bases. The sample was PBMCs or T cells enriched from blood (not recorded which). This CDR3 reads CASSSREAYYNEQFF. In DNA, the CDR3 is TGTGCCAGCAGCTCGAGGGAGGCTTATTACAATGAGCAGTTCTTC.